The present T cell receptor beta chain was sequenced within a study of response to subunit inactivated influenza vaccine. In TCRdb, the RT-PCR reads were re-called with MiXCR into one record per CDR3 protein. The profile shows about 570,000 distinct CDR3 sequences, about 11% of them singletons. The CDR3 loop spans 14 amino acids. Trimming took off 4 bases at V and 6 bases at J, with 14 bases between the two ends. Looked up from germline, CDR1 is SGHNT and CDR2 is YYREEE (reference sequence). In this sample, this clonotype turned up a few times. This sample also belongs to another study, concerning T cells expressing NK-cell markers. That report adds: The TCR beta cDNA came from 5'RACE template switching with UMIs. Out of eight donors sequenced, seven tested HCMV-seropositive and the remaining one seronegative. In a handful of donors, dominant CD3+CD56+NKG2C+ clones formed roughly 1.0-7.5% of CD8+ cells. There were a handful of donors in whom these clonotypes also led the CD3+CD56-NKG2C+ fraction. Evidence did not settle whether expanded NKG2C+ T cell clones targeted HCMV.

This TCR was recovered from a man in his fifties who received an inactivated influenza vaccine. Material: PBMCs from blood, obtained on the day of vaccination. The rearrangement joins TRBV5-4 to TRBJ2-1; D is perhaps TRBD1 or TRBD2 (5 bases each). The CDR3 loop reads CASSQRDDGNEQFF. The CDR3 bases are TGTGCCAGCAGCCAGAGGGACGATGGCAATGAGCAGTTCTTC.